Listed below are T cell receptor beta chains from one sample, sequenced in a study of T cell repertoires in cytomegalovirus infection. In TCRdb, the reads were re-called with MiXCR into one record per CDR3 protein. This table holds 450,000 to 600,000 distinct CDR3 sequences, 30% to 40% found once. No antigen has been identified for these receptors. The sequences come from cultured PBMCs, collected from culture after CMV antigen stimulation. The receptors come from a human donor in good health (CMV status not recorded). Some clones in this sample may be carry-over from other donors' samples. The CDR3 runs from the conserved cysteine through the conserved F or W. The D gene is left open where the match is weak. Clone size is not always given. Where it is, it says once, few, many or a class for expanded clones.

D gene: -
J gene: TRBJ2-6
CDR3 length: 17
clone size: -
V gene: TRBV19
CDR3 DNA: TGTGCCAGTAGTATCTCCGTGAGACAGGCTGGGGCCAACGTCCTGACTTTC
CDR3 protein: CASSISVRQAGANVLTF

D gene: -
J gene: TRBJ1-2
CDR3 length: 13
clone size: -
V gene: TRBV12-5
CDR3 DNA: TGTGCTAGTGGTTTGGGTAGTGGCTATGGCTACACCTTC
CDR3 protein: CASGLGSGYGYTF

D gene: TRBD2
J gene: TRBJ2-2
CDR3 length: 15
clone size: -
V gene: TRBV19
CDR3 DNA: TGTGCCAGTAGTACAGCGGGAGGCCCCACCGGGGAGCTGTTTTTT
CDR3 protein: CASSTAGGPTGELFF

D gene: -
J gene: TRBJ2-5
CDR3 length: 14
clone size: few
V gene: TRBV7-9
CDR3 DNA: TGTGCCAGCAGCTTTTCAGGGAACCAAGAGACCCAGTACTTC
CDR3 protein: CASSFSGNQETQYF

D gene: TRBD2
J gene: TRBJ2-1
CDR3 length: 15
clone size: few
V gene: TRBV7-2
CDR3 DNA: TGTGCCAGCAGGCGACTAGCGGGACTCTACAATGAGCAGTTCTTC
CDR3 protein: CASRRLAGLYNEQFF

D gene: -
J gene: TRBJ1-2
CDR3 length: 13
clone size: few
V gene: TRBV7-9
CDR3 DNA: TGTGCCAGCAGCTTAGAAACTAACTATGGCTACACCTTC
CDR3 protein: CASSLETNYGYTF

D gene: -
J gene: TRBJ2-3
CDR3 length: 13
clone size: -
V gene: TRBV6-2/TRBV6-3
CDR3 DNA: TGTGCCAGCAGTTACTTCACAGGGAATACGCAGTATTTT
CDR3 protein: CASSYFTGNTQYF

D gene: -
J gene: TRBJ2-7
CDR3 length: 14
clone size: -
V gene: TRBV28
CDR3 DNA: TGTGCCAGCAGTTTTACGGGAGAGGAGTACGAGCAGTACTTC
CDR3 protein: CASSFTGEEYEQYF

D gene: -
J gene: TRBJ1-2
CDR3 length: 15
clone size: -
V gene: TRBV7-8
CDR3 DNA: TGTGCCAGCAGCCTAAAGGTGGGGCAGCGATATGGCTACACCTTC
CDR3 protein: CASSLKVGQRYGYTF

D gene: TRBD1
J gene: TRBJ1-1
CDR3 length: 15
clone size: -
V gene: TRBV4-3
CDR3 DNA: TGCGCCAGCAGCCAACCCCGACAGGGGAAGACTGAAGCTTTCTTT
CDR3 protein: CASSQPRQGKTEAFF

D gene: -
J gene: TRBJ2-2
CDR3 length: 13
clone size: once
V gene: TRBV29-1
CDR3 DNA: TGCAGCGTTTCAGCGGAAAACACCGGGGAGCTGTTTTTT
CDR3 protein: CSVSAENTGELFF

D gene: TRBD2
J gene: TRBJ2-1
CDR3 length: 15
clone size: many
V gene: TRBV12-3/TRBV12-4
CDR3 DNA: TGTGCCAGCAGCCTAGCGGGAGGGCCCAACAATGAGCAGTTCTTC
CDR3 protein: CASSLAGGPNNEQFF

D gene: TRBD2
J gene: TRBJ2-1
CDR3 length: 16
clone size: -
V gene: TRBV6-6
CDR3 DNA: TGTGCCAGCAGGAACTCCCTAGCGGGAGGGTACAATGAGCAGTTCTTC
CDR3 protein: CASRNSLAGGYNEQFF

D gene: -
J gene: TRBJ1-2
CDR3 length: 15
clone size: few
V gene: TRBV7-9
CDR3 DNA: TGTGCCAGCAGTCCCCCGAGCAGGGCTAACTATGGCTACACCTTC
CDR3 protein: CASSPPSRANYGYTF

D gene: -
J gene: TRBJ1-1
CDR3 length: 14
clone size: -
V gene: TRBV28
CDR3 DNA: TGTGCCAGCAGTTCATCGGGGATGAACACTGAAGCTTTCTTT
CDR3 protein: CASSSSGMNTEAFF

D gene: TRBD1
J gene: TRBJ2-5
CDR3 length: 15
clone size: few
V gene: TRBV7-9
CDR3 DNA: TGTGCCAGCAGCTCCGGGACAGCGTACCAAGAGACCCAGTACTTC
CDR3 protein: CASSSGTAYQETQYF

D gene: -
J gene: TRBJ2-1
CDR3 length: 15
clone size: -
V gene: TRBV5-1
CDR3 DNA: TGCGCCAGCAGCCCTCTAGGGGGTCGGACCAATGAGCAGTTCTTC
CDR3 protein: CASSPLGGRTNEQFF

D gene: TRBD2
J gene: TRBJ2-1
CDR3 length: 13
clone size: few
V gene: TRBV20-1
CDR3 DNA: TGCAGCCTACTAGCGGGGGCAACCAATGAGCAGTTCTTC
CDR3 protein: CSLLAGATNEQFF

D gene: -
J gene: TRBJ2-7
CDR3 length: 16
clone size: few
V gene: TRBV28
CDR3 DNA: TGTGCCAGCAGGGAACTAGGGGGGACAGTGACCTACGAGCAGTACTTC
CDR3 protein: CASRELGGTVTYEQYF

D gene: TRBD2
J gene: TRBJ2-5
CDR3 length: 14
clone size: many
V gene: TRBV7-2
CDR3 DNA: TGTGCCAGCAGCCTAGCGGGAGTGGGGGAGACCCAGTACTTC
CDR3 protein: CASSLAGVGETQYF

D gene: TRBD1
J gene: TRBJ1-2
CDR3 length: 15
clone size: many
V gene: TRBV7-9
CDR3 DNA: TGTGCCAGCAGCCTGGACAGGGCCGCGAAGAATGGCTACACCTTC
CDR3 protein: CASSLDRAAKNGYTF

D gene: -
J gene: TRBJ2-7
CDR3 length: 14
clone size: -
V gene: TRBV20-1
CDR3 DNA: TGCAGTGCTACTCAGGGGGGGGACACCTACGAGCAGTACTTC
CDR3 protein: CSATQGGDTYEQYF

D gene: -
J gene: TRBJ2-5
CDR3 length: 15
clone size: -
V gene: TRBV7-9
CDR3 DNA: TGTGCCAGCAGCTTAGGAAACGTCGACGGCTGGACCCAGTACTTC
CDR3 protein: CASSLGNVDGWTQYF

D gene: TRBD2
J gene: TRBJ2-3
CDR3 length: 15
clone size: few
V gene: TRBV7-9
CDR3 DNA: TGTGCCAGCAGACCCTTTTCGGGAGGGGCCGGTACGCAGTATTTT
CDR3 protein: CASRPFSGGAGTQYF

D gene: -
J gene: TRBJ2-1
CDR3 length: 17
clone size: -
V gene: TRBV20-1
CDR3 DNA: TGCAGTGCTAGAGATCGGGTGGCGCGACGCGTCTACAATGAGCAGTTCTTC
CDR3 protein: CSARDRVARRVYNEQFF

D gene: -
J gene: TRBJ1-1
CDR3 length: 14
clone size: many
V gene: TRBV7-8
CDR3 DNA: TGTGCCAGCAGCGCGCGTGGGGCGAACACTGAAGCTTTCTTT
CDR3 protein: CASSARGANTEAFF

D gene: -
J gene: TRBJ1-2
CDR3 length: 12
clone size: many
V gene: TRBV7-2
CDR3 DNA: TGTGCCAGCAGCCCGGGACCTTATGGCTACACCTTC
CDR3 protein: CASSPGPYGYTF

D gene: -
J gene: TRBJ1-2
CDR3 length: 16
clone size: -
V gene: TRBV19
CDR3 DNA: TGTGCCAGTAGCATGAGTCTACGACAGTCCTACTATGGCTACACCTTC
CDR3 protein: CASSMSLRQSYYGYTF

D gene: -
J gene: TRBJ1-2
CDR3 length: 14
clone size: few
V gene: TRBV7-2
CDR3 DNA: TGTGCCAGCAGCACGACCCTACCCAACTATGGCTACACCTTC
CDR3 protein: CASSTTLPNYGYTF

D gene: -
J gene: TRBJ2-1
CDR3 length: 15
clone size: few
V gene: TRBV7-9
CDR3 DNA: TGTGCCAGCAGCTCCCTGGGTAGCACCTACAATGAGCAGTTCTTC
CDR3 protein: CASSSLGSTYNEQFF

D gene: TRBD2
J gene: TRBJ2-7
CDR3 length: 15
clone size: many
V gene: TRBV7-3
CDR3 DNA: TGTGCCAGCAGCTTAGTGGGTGGGACTAAGGACGAGCAGTACTTC
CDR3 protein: CASSLVGGTKDEQYF

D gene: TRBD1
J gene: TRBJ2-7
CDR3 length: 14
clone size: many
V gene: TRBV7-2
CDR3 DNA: TGTGCCAGCAACCACGGGACAGGGCGGGACGAGCAGTACTTC
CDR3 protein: CASNHGTGRDEQYF

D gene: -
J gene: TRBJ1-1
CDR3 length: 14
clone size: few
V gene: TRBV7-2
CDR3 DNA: TGTGCCAGCAGCTTAGGGTCGGTGAGCACTGAAGCTTTCTTT
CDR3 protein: CASSLGSVSTEAFF

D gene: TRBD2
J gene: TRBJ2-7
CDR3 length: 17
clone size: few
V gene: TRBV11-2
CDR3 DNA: TGTGCCAGCAGCCTAAGGGGCAGCGGGAGGGCATTGTACGAGCAGTACTTC
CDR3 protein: CASSLRGSGRALYEQYF

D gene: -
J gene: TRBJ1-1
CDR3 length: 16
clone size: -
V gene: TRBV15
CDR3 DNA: TGTGCCACCAGCAGAGGCGGGAACATGATGAACACTGAAGCTTTCTTT
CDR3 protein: CATSRGGNMMNTEAFF

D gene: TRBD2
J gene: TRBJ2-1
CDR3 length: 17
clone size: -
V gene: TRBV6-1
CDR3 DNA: TGTGCCAGCAGTCACCGGGTAGCGGGAGGGCCAGGGAATGAGCAGTTCTTC
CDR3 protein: CASSHRVAGGPGNEQFF

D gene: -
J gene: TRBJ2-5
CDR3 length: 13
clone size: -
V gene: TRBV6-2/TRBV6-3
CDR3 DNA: TGTGCCAGCAGCCCCGGCTCCTCTGGGGCCCAGTACTTC
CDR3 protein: CASSPGSSGAQYF

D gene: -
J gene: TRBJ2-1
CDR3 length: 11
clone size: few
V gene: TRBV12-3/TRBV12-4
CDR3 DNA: TGTGCCAGCACCCGAGTGAATGAGCAGTTCTTC
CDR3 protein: CASTRVNEQFF

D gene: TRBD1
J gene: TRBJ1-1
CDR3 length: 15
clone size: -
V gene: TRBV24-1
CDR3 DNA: TGTGCCACCAGTGCCACGGACAGGGGGAACACTGAAGCTTTCTTT
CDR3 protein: CATSATDRGNTEAFF

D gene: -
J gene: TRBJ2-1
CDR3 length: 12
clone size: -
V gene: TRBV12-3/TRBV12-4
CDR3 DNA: TGTGCCAGCACTACCCCCGGGACAGAGCAGTTCTTC
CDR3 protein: CASTTPGTEQFF

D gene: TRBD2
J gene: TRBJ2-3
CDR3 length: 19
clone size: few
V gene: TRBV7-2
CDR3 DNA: TGTGCCAGCAGCCCCAATCCCTTTTTCACTAGCGGGAGTTCAGATACGCAGTATTTT
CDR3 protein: CASSPNPFFTSGSSDTQYF

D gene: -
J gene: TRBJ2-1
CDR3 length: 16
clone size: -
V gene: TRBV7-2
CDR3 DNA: TGTGCCAGCAGCTTAGTGAGTCGAAAGGGGGTTAGTGAGCAGTTCTTC
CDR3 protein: CASSLVSRKGVSEQFF

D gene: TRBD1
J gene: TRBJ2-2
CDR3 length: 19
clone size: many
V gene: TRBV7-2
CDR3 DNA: TGTGCCAGCAGCCCCCGGGACAGTTTAATGTTCGCGAACACCGGGGAGCTGTTTTTT
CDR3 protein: CASSPRDSLMFANTGELFF

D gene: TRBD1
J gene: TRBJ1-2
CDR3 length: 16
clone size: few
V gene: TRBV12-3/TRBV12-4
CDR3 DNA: TGTGCCAGCAGCGATCCCAATGGACAGGGGCACTATGGCTACACCTTC
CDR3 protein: CASSDPNGQGHYGYTF

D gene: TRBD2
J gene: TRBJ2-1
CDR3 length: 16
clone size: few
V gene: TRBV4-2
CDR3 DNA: TGTGCCAGCAGCCCCCTATGGGAGGGCCAAGGGAATGAGCAGTTCTTC
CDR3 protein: CASSPLWEGQGNEQFF